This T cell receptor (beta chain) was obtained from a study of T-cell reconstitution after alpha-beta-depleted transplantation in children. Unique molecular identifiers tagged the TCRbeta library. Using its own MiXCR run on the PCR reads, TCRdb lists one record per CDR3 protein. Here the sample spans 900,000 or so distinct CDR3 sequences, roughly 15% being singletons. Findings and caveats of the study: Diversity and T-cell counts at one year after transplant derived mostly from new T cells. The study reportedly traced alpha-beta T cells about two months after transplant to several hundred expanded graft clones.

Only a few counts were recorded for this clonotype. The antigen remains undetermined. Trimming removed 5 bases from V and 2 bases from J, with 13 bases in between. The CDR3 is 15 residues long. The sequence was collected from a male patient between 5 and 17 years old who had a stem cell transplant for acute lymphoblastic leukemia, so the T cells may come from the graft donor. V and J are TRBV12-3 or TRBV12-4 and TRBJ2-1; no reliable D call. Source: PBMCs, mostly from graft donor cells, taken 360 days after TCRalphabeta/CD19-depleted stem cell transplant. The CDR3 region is CASSPRGAPYNEQFF. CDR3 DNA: TGTGCCAGCAGTCCCCGAGGAGCCCCCTACAATGAGCAGTTCTTC.